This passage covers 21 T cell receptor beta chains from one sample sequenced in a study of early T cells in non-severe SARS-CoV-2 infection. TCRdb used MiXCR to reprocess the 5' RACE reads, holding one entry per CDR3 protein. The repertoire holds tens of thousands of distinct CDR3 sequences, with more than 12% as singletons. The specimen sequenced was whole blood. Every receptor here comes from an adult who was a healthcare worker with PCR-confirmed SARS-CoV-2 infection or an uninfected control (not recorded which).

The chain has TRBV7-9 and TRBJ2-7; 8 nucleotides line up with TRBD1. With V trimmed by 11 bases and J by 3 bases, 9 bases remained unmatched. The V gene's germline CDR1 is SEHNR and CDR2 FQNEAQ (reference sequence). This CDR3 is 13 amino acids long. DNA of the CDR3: TGTGCCGGACAAGACAGGGGCAGCTACGAGCAGTACTTC. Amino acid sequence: CAGQDRGSYEQYF.

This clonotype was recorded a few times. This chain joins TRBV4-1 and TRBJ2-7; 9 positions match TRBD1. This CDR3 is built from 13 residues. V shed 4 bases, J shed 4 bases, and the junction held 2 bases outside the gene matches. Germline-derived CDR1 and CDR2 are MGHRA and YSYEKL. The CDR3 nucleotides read TGCGCCAGCAGCCGGGACAGGGCTTACGAGCAGTACTTC. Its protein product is CASSRDRAYEQYF.

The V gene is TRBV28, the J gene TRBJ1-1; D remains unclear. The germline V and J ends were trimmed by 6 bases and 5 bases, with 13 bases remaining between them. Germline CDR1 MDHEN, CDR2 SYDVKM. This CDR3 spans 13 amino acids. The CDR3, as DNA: TGTGCCAGCAGCCTTCCCGTAGATACTGAAGCTTTCTTT. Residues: CASSLPVDTEAFF.

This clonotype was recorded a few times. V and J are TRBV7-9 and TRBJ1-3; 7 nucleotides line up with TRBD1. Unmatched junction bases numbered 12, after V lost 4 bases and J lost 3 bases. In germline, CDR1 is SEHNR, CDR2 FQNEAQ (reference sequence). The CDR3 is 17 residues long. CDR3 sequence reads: CASSSLDREAIGNTIYF. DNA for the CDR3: TGTGCCAGCAGCTCGCTAGACAGGGAGGCGATTGGAAACACCATATATTTT.

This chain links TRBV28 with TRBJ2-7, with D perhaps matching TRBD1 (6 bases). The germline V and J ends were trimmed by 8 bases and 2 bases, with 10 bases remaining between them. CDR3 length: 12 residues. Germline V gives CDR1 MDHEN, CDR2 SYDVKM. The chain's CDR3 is CASHGQTYEQYF. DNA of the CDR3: TGTGCCAGCCATGGACAGACCTACGAGCAGTACTTC.

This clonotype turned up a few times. CDR3 bases: TGTGCCAGCAGACAGGGGATTGTGCAGCCCCAGCATTTT. Protein product: CASRQGIVQPQHF. This chain connects TRBV2 to TRBJ1-5, with 7 bases aligning to TRBD1. Trimming at V came to 6 bases and at J to 7 bases, leaving 6 bases not matched to a gene. The CDR3 spans 13 residues. Germline V gene sequence: CDR1 SNHLY, CDR2 FYNNEI.

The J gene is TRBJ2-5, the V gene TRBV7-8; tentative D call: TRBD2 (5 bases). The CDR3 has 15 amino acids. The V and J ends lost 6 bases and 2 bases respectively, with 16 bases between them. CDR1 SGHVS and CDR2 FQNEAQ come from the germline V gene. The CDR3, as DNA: TGTGCCAGCAGGCTGAGCGGAGCAGCTCAAGAGACCCAGTACTTC. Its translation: CASRLSGAAQETQYF. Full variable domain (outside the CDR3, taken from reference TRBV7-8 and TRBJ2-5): GAGVSQSPRYKVAKRGQDVALRCDPISGHVSLFWYQQALGQGPEFLTYFQNEAQLDKSGLPSDRFFAERPEGSVSTLKIQRTQQEDSAVYLCASRLSGAAQETQYFGPGTRLLVL.

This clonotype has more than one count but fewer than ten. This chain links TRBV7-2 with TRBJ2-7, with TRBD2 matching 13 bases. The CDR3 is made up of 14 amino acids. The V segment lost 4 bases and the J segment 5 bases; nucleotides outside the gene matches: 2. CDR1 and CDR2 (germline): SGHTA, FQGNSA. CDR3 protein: CASSSGLAGDEQYF. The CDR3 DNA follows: TGTGCCAGCAGCTCTGGACTAGCGGGGGACGAGCAGTACTTC.

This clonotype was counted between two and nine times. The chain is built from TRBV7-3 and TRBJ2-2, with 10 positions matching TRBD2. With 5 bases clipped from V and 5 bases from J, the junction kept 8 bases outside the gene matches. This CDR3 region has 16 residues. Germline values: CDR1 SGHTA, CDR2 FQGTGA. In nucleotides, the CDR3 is TGTGCCAGCAGCCCTGCCCTAGCGGGAGCAACCGGGGAGCTGTTTTTT. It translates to CASSPALAGATGELFF.

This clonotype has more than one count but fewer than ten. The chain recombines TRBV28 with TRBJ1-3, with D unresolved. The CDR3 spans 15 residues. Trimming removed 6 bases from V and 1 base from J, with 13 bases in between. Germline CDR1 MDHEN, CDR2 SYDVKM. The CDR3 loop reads CASRRELRSGNTIYF. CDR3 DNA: TGTGCCAGCAGAAGGGAATTGAGATCTGGAAACACCATATATTTT.

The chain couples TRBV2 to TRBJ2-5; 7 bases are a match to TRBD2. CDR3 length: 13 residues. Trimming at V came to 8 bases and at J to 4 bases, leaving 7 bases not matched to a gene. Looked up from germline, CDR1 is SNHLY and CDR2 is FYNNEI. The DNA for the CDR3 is TGTGCCAGCCTGGGGGGGAGCGGAGAGACCCAGTACTTC. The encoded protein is CASLGGSGETQYF. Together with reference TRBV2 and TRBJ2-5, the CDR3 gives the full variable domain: EPEVTQTPSHQVTQMGQEVILRCVPISNHLYFYWYRQILGQKVEFLVSFYNNEISEKSEIFDDQFSVERPDGSNFTLKIRSTKLEDSAMYFCASLGGSGETQYFGPGTRLLVL.

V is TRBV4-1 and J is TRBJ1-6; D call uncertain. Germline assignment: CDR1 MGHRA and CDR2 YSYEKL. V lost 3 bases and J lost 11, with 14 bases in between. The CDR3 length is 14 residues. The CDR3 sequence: CASSQGRAGAPLHF. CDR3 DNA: TGCGCCAGCAGCCAGGGAAGGGCCGGGGCACCCCTCCACTTT.

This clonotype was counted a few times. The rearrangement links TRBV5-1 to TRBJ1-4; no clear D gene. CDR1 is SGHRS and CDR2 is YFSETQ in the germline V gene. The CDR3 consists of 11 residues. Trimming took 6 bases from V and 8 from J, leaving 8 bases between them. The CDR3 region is CASTYGEKLFF. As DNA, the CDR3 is TGCGCCAGCACCTACGGGGAAAAACTGTTTTTT.

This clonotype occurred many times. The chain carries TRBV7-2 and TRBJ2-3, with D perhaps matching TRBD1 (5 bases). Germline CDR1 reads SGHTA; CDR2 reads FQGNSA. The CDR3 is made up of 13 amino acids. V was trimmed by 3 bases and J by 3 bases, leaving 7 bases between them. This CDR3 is CASSFSGTDTQYF. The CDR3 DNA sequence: TGTGCCAGCAGCTTTTCAGGGACAGATACGCAGTATTTT. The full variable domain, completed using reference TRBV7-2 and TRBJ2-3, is GAGVSQSPSNKVTEKGKDVELRCDPISGHTALYWYRQSLGQGLEFLIYFQGNSAPDKSGLPSDRFSAERTGGSVSTLTIQRTQQEDSAVYLCASSFSGTDTQYFGPGTRLTVL.

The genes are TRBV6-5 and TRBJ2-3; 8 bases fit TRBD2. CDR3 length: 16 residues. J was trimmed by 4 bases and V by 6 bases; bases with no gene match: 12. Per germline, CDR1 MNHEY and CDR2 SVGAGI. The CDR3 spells CASRALRAGEPDTQYF. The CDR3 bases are TGTGCCAGCAGGGCCCTTCGAGCGGGAGAACCAGATACGCAGTATTTT.

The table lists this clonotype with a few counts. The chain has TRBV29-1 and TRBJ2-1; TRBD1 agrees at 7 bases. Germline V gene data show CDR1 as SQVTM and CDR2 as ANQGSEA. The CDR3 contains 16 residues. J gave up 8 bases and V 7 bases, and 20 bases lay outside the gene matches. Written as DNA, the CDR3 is TGCAGCGCAAGTGGAGAGACAGGGACCCACCTAGATGAGCAGTTCTTC. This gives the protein CSASGETGTHLDEQFF.

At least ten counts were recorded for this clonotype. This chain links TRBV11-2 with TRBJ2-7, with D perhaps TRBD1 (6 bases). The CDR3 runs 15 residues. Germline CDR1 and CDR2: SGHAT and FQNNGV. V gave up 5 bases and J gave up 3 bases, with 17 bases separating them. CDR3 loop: CASSPILLGGYEQYF. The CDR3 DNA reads TGTGCCAGCAGCCCAATCTTACTAGGGGGCTACGAGCAGTACTTC.

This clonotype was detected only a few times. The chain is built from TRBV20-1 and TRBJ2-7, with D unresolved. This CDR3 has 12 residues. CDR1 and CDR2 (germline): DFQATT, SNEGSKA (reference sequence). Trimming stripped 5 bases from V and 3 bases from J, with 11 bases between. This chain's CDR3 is CSAPYLGYEQYF. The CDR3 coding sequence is TGCAGTGCTCCTTACTTGGGCTACGAGCAGTACTTC.

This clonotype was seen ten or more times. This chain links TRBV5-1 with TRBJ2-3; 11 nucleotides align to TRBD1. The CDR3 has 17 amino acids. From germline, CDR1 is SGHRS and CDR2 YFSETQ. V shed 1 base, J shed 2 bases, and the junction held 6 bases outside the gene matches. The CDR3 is CASSLQGQGGVTDTQYF. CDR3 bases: TGCGCCAGCAGCTTGCAGGGACAGGGGGGCGTCACAGATACGCAGTATTTT.

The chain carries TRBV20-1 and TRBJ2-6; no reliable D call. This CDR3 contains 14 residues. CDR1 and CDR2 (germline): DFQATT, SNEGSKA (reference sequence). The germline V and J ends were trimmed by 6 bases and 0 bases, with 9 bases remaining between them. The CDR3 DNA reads TGCAGTGCAAATCCGGGCTCTGGGGCCAACGTCCTGACTTTC. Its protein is CSANPGSGANVLTF.

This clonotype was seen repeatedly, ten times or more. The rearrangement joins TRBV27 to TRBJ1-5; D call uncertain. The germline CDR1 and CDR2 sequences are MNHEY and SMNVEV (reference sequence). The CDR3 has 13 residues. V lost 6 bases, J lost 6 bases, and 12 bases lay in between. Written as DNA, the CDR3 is TGTGCCAGCAGCTGGGGAGGTAGTCAGCCCCAGCATTTT. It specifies CASSWGGSQPQHF.